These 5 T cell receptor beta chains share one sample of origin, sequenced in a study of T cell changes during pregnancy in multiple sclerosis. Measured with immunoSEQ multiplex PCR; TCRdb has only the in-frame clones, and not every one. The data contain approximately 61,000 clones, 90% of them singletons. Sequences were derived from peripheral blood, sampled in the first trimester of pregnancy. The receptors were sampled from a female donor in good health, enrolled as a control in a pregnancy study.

The chain's CDR3 is CASSLERPRWYGYTF. The CDR3 bases are TGTGCCAGCAGTTTGGAGCGCCCCCGCTGGTATGGCTACACCTTC. The V gene is TRBV28, the J gene TRBJ1-2; no firm D call. The ends were cut back, 3 bases at V and 5 bases at J, with 16 bases in the middle. CDR1 MDHEN and CDR2 SYDVKM come from the germline V gene. The CDR3 is 15 residues long.

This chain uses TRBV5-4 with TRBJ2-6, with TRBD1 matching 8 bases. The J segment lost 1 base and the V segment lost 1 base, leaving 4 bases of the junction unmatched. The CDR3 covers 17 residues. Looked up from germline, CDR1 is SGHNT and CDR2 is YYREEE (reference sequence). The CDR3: CASSLRRQGSGANVLTF. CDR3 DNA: TGTGCCAGCAGCTTGCGGAGACAGGGGTCTGGGGCCAACGTCCTGACTTTC.

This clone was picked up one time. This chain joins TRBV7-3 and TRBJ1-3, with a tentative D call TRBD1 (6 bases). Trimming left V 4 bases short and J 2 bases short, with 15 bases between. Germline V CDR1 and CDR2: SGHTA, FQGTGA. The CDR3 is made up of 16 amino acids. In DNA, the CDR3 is TGTGCCAGCAGCTCCGGTGGACCAGGGGCTGGAAACACCATATATTTT. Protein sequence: CASSSGGPGAGNTIYF. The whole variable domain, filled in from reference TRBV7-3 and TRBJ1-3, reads GAGVSQTPSNKVTEKGKYVELRCDPISGHTALYWYRQSLGQGPEFLIYFQGTGAADDSGLPNDRFFAVRPEGSVSTLKIQRTERGDSAVYLCASSSGGPGAGNTIYFGEGSWLTVV.

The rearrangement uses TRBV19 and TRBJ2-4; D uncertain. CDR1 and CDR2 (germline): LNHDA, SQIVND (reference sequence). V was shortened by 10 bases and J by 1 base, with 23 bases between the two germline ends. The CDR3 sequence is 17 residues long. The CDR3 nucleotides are TGTGCCACCCAAGAAAATTCTTTACTCGGGGCCAAAAACATTCAGTACTTC. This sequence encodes CATQENSLLGAKNIQYF.

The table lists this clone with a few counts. For the CDR3, the DNA is TGTGCCAGCTCAGAGACAGGGGGCTACACTGAAGCTTTCTTT. Its translation is CASSETGGYTEAFF. The chain recombines TRBV18 with TRBJ1-1, with 10 bases identical to TRBD1. The germline V gene encodes CDR1 KGHSH and CDR2 LQKENI. V shed 5 bases, J shed 3 bases, and the junction held 3 bases outside the gene matches. The CDR3 totals 14 residues.